Listed below are T cell receptor beta chains from one sample, sequenced in a study of blood T cell repertoires in COVID-19. Profiling relied on immunoSEQ multiplex PCR, and the TCRdb table lists in-frame clones only, not all of them. The data hold around 120,000 clones, with about 85% observed a single time. The sample comprised peripheral blood. The receptors originated from a human donor in a cohort sampled during active COVID-19. CDR3s include the opening cysteine and the closing phenylalanine or tryptophan. The order of the fields is J gene, CDR3 length, clone size, D gene, V gene, CDR3 DNA, CDR3 protein. The D gene is left open where the match is weak. Not every row has a clone size; where given, it reads once, few, many or a size class.

TRBJ2-5 | 15 | . | TRBD2 | TRBV6-5 | TGTGCCAGCAGTTACTCGACGGCGGGGGGGGAGACCCAGTACTTC | CASSYSTAGGETQYF
TRBJ2-5 | 16 | . | TRBD1 | TRBV18 | TGTGCCAGCTCACCCAAGACAGGGTACACTTGGGAGACCCAGTACTTC | CASSPKTGYTWETQYF
TRBJ2-2 | 14 | . | . | TRBV5-1 | TGCGCCAGCAGCCTTAATACAGGGACCGGGGAGCTGTTTTTT | CASSLNTGTGELFF
TRBJ1-3 | 17 | . | TRBD1 | TRBV13 | TGTGCCAGCAGCCCGAGGACAGGGGTGAGATCTGGAAACACCATATATTTT | CASSPRTGVRSGNTIYF
TRBJ2-3 | 18 | . | TRBD2 | TRBV5-1 | TGCGCCAGCAGCGCGGTAGCGGGAGGGCCCGCTAACACAGATACGCAGTATTTT | CASSAVAGGPANTDTQYF
TRBJ1-2 | 14 | once | TRBD1 | TRBV27 | TGTGCCAGCAGTGCCCTGGGGACAGGGGAGGGCTACACCTTC | CASSALGTGEGYTF
TRBJ2-5 | 15 | . | TRBD2 | TRBV5-1 | TGCGCCAGCAGCTTGGGCGGGGGAGGACAAGAGACCCAGTACTTC | CASSLGGGGQETQYF
TRBJ2-5 | 15 | . | . | TRBV5-1 | TGCGCCAGCAGGCGTAACGGGGACTCACAAGAGACCCAGTACTTC | CASRRNGDSQETQYF
TRBJ2-2 | 14 | . | TRBD2 | TRBV10-3 | TGTGCCATCAGTGTAGCGGGACAAACCGGGGAGCTGTTTTTT | CAISVAGQTGELFF
TRBJ2-2 | 15 | . | TRBD1 | TRBV6-5 | TGTGCCAGCAGGACAGGGGGCGGAGGCACCGGGGAGCTGTTTTTT | CASRTGGGGTGELFF
TRBJ1-4 | 14 | . | . | TRBV7-9 | TGTGCCAGCCACTGGGGAGGAAGTAATGAAAAACTGTTTTTT | CASHWGGSNEKLFF
TRBJ2-3 | 17 | . | TRBD2 | TRBV15 | TGTGCCACCAGCGGAGAGGAGGGGCGGGGGAGCACAGATACGCAGTATTTT | CATSGEEGRGSTDTQYF
TRBJ1-3 | 16 | . | . | TRBV3-1/TRBV3-2 | TGTGCCAGCAGCCAAGTTACTACTAGCTCTGGAAACACCATATATTTT | CASSQVTTSSGNTIYF
TRBJ1-1 | 13 | . | TRBD1 | TRBV12-3/TRBV12-4 | TGTGCCAGCAGGTGGACAGGGGGCCCTGAAGCTTTCTTT | CASRWTGGPEAFF
TRBJ2-7 | 15 | . | . | TRBV24-1 | TGTGCCACCAGTGATTACGTAGAGAGCTCCTACGAGCAGTACTTC | CATSDYVESSYEQYF
TRBJ2-7 | 13 | . | . | TRBV30 | TGTGCCTGGAGTTTCAACAGAGCAAACGAGCAGTACTTC | CAWSFNRANEQYF
TRBJ2-7 | 13 | many | . | TRBV10-1 | TGCGCCAGCAGATGGAGGGCCTCCTACGAGCAGTACTTC | CASRWRASYEQYF
TRBJ2-7 | 13 | . | TRBD2 | TRBV5-4 | TGTGCCAGCAGCTTTGCGGGAGCCTACGAGCAGTACTTC | CASSFAGAYEQYF
TRBJ2-3 | 18 | . | TRBD2 | TRBV7-2 | TGTGCCAGCAGCCGTACATATAGCGGGGGGGCGAGCACAGATACGCAGTATTTT | CASSRTYSGGASTDTQYF
TRBJ2-1 | 13 | . | . | TRBV28 | TGTGTCTCGACTCGTTTTAGCCACAATGAGCAGTTCTTC | CVSTRFSHNEQFF
TRBJ1-6 | 15 | . | . | TRBV9 | TGTGCCAGCAGCGTAGCTGAGGGGCCAGGGGAACCCCTCCACTTT | CASSVAEGPGEPLHF
TRBJ2-7 | 18 | . | TRBD2 | TRBV6-1 | TGTGCCAGCAGTGTTGGGGCTTTAGGGACTAGCGGGAGCTACGAGCAGTACTTC | CASSVGALGTSGSYEQYF
TRBJ2-7 | 16 | . | . | TRBV10-2 | TGCGCCAGCAGTGAGTGGACGGCGGGATCTAACTACGAGCAGTACTTC | CASSEWTAGSNYEQYF
TRBJ2-7 | 9 | . | . | TRBV19 | TGTGCCAGTAGTATATATGAGTACTTC | CASSIYEYF
TRBJ1-2 | 12 | . | TRBD1 | TRBV5-4 | TGTGCCAGCAGCAGGACAGGGGATGGCTACACCTTC | CASSRTGDGYTF
TRBJ2-6 | 14 | . | . | TRBV3-1/TRBV3-2 | TGTGCCAGCAGTCCCTTTAGCGGGGCCAACGTCCTGACTTTC | CASSPFSGANVLTF
TRBJ2-1 | 17 | . | TRBD2 | TRBV19 | TGTGCCAGTAGTAGGCTAGCGGGAGTGGAAAGGTACAATGAGCAGTTCTTC | CASSRLAGVERYNEQFF
TRBJ1-2 | 15 | . | TRBD1 | TRBV7-9 | TGTGCCAGCAGCGCCTGGACAGGGGAATGGGATGGCTACACCTTC | CASSAWTGEWDGYTF
TRBJ1-4 | 15 | . | . | TRBV6-2/TRBV6-3 | TGTGCCAGCAGTCGCGCGGCCAGCTCCAATGAAAAACTGTTTTTT | CASSRAASSNEKLFF
TRBJ2-3 | 15 | . | . | TRBV12-5 | TGTGCTAGTGGTTTGCGAGGGAGCGGCCGTGATACGCAGTATTTT | CASGLRGSGRDTQYF
TRBJ2-3 | 15 | . | . | TRBV19 | TGTGCCAGTAGTATTCGGTCCAGCGGGACAGATACGCAGTATTTT | CASSIRSSGTDTQYF
TRBJ1-2 | 14 | . | . | TRBV21-1 | TGTGCCAGCAGCAAAGGGGACAGGGCCGATGGCTACACCTTC | CASSKGDRADGYTF
TRBJ1-3 | 14 | . | TRBD1 | TRBV6-5 | TGTGCCATCGCGACAGGGGGCACTGGAAACACCATATATTTT | CAIATGGTGNTIYF
TRBJ1-1 | 12 | . | . | TRBV6-5 | TGTGCCACCGGACCTTCGGGGGGCTTCGCTTTCTTT | CATGPSGGFAFF
TRBJ2-5 | 17 | . | TRBD2 | TRBV2 | TGTGCCAGCAGTGACGAAGTAGCGGGGGGGGGCCAAGAGACCCAGTACTTC | CASSDEVAGGGQETQYF
TRBJ2-1 | 15 | . | TRBD2 | TRBV28 | TGTGCCAGCAGTTTAAATAGCGGGAGGGCTAGTGAGCAGTTCTTC | CASSLNSGRASEQFF
TRBJ1-2 | 13 | . | . | TRBV6-5 | TGTGCCAGCAGTTATGACAGGCTCTATGGCTACACCTTC | CASSYDRLYGYTF
TRBJ2-5 | 15 | . | . | TRBV5-1 | TGCGCCAGCAGCTCAAATACAGGGGGGGGAGAGACCCAGTACTTC | CASSSNTGGGETQYF
TRBJ2-1 | 15 | . | . | TRBV28 | TGTGCCAGCAGCCCCGGGACTCACTCCTACAATGAGCAGTTCTTC | CASSPGTHSYNEQFF
TRBJ1-4 | 14 | . | TRBD1 | TRBV5-8 | TGTGCCAGCAGCCACAGGACAGGTTCTGAAAAACTGTTTTTT | CASSHRTGSEKLFF
TRBJ2-1 | 15 | . | TRBD2 | TRBV9 | TGTGCCAGCAGCGTAGGGACTAGCGAGGGGAATGAGCAGTTCTTC | CASSVGTSEGNEQFF
TRBJ2-7 | 14 | . | . | TRBV18 | TGTGCCAGCTCACCACCCATCGGGGGAGGTGAGCAGTACTTC | CASSPPIGGGEQYF
TRBJ1-2 | 15 | . | . | TRBV28 | TGTGCCAGCAGTTCAATGGGAACAGGCTTCTATGGCTACACCTTC | CASSSMGTGFYGYTF
TRBJ1-1 | 15 | . | TRBD1 | TRBV3-1/TRBV3-2 | TGTGCCAGCAGCAGATGGACAGGGGAGAACACTGAAGCTTTCTTT | CASSRWTGENTEAFF
TRBJ2-5 | 15 | few | . | TRBV5-1 | TGCGCCAGCAGCTTGGGGGGACAAAATCAAGAGACCCAGTACTTC | CASSLGGQNQETQYF
TRBJ2-1 | 13 | . | . | TRBV6-5 | TGTGCCAGCAGTCCTATCTCCATCAATGAGCAGTTCTTC | CASSPISINEQFF
TRBJ1-1 | 13 | . | . | TRBV7-9 | TGTGCCAGCAGCTTAGAAGGGGAGGCTGAAGCTTTCTTT | CASSLEGEAEAFF
TRBJ2-3 | 17 | . | . | TRBV9 | TGTGCCAGCAGCGTCGGTCGGGGCGGGTTCAGGGGAGATACGCAGTATTTT | CASSVGRGGFRGDTQYF
TRBJ1-1 | 15 | . | . | TRBV18 | TGTGCCAGCTCGGCCGACAGCCCTCGTTTGGCTGAAGCTTTCTTT | CASSADSPRLAEAFF
TRBJ1-1 | 14 | . | . | TRBV5-8 | TGTGCCAGCAGCTTTGTTTCGGGGATCACTGAAGCTTTCTTT | CASSFVSGITEAFF
TRBJ1-5 | 15 | . | . | TRBV18 | TGTGCCAGCTCACCAGGGAGACAAGGGAATCAGCCCCAGCATTTT | CASSPGRQGNQPQHF
TRBJ2-7 | 14 | . | . | TRBV7-2 | TGTGCCAGCAGCTTGCCAAAAAGAGAGTATGGGCAGTACTTC | CASSLPKREYGQYF
TRBJ2-1 | 16 | few | . | TRBV5-5 | TGTGCCAGCAGCTTAACCCCGACGGCGAGTAGCGCTGAGCAGTTCTTC | CASSLTPTASSAEQFF
TRBJ2-3 | 16 | . | . | TRBV2 | TGTGCCAGCCTCCCGTGGGCGGGATCAGGCACAGATACGCAGTATTTT | CASLPWAGSGTDTQYF
TRBJ2-7 | 14 | . | . | TRBV5-6 | TGTGCCAGCAGCTTGGGACAGCCAGGCCACGAGCAGTACTTC | CASSLGQPGHEQYF
TRBJ1-6 | 11 | . | . | TRBV20-1 | TGCAGTGCTAGTCCCTATTCACCCCTCCACTTT | CSASPYSPLHF
TRBJ2-7 | 15 | once | TRBD2 | TRBV18 | TGTGCCAGCTCACCTGTGACTAGCGGGCCATACGAGCAGTACTTC | CASSPVTSGPYEQYF
TRBJ1-2 | 15 | . | . | TRBV4-3 | TGCGCCAGCAGCCAAGAGCATGGGGGCGCCGGTGGCTACACCTTC | CASSQEHGGAGGYTF